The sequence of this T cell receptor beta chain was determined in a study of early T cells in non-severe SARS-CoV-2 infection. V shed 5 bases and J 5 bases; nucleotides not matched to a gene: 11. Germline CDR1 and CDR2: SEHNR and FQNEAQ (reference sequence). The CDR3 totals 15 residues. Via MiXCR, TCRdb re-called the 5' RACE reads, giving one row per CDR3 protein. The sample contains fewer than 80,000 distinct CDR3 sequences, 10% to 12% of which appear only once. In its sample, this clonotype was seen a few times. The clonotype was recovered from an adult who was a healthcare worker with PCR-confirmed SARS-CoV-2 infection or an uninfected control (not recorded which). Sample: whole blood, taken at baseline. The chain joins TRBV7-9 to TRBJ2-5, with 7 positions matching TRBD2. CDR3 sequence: CASSTGLVVIETQYF. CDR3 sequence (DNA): TGTGCCAGCAGCACAGGACTAGTCGTTATTGAGACCCAGTACTTC.